This T cell receptor (beta chain) came from a study of early T cells in non-severe SARS-CoV-2 infection. General study findings and limits: Missing private and CD4 specificities, VDJdb matching favored anti-spike CD8 responses.

The library protocol tagged individual cDNA molecules with unique molecular identifiers. MiXCR, run by TCRdb on the 5' RACE reads, gives a single entry per CDR3 protein. The sample lists tens of thousands of distinct CDR3 sequences, 9.3% occurring once. Comment on this clonotype: The antigen is not known.

The sample was whole blood. The receptor comes from an adult who was a healthcare worker with PCR-confirmed SARS-CoV-2 infection or an uninfected control (not recorded which).

In DNA, the CDR3 is TGTGCCAGCAGCGGTGGGGCGGAAGAGACCCAGTACTTC. Its protein is CASSGGAEETQYF. The gene calls are TRBV9 and TRBJ2-5; D is perhaps TRBD1 (5 bases). The CDR3 length is 13 residues. CDR1 and CDR2 from the germline V gene are SGDLS and YYNGEE. The ends were cut back, 3 bases at V and 3 bases at J, with 9 bases in the middle.